A few counts support the clone carrying this T cell receptor beta chain. This entry comes from a study of T cells in Graves' hyperthyroidism and ophthalmopathy. Germline V gene data show CDR1 as GTSNPN and CDR2 as SVGIG (reference sequence). The CDR3 length is 10 residues. Trimming pared 8 bases from V and 5 bases from J, leaving 6 bases between. Regions amplified from RNA transcripts were the TCR beta CDR3 regions. A first-round RT-PCR of the TCR CDR3 used the HTBI primer set. In TCRdb, the multiplex PCR reads were re-called with MiXCR into one record per CDR3 protein. The sample consists of some 300,000 distinct CDR3 sequences, roughly 13% of them appearing once.

The sequenced material came from blood. The origin of this receptor is a woman aged 40 to 55 with Graves' hyperthyroidism. The rearrangement joins TRBV30 to TRBJ1-4, with unresolved D. CDR3 amino acids: CARKNEKLFF. The CDR3 bases are TGTGCCCGCAAAAATGAAAAACTGTTTTTT.